This TCR beta chain was found in a study of cytomegalovirus exposure and HLA in healthy donors. Study findings and constraints: In a later analysis, most CMV-associated TCR beta chains appeared HLA-restricted. Analyzed later, association rates of TCRs varied across HLA loci, with DRB1 most and HLA-C fewest. Confirmation in vitro established that a few CMV-associated chains were specific for CMV antigens.

Looked up from germline, CDR1 is MNHEY and CDR2 is SMNVEV (reference sequence). V shed 4 bases, J shed 2 bases, and the junction held 5 bases outside the gene matches. The CDR3 sequence is 15 residues long. Comment on this clone: Its antigen is currently unknown.

60 Vbeta and 13 Jbeta primers were used in PCR. Produced via immunoSEQ multiplex PCR; TCRdb's table is partial and in-frame only. The data show about 230,000 clones, 70% to 90% seen once. The sample consisted of PBMCs. The clonotype comes from a girl aged 2-9 years in good health and CMV-seronegative. The chain is built from TRBV27 and TRBJ1-5, with 7 bases lining up with TRBD1. The CDR3 DNA reads TGTGCCAGCAGTTCTAGGGGGCTAGGCAATCAGCCCCAGCATTTT. Its translation: CASSSRGLGNQPQHF.